One TCR beta chain is described in this entry. Profiled with immunoSEQ multiplex PCR; TCRdb holds only in-frame clones, not every one. The top ten hold 0.3% to 0.45% of the sample, which has about 2.3 million clones, 85% to 95% seen once. Trimming pared 8 bases from V and 0 bases from J, leaving 14 bases between. The germline V gene encodes CDR1 SEHNR and CDR2 FQNEAQ (reference sequence). The CDR3 is 15 residues long. The source of the sample is a study of shared clonotypes between healthy human individuals. Material: naive CD4+ T cells from PBMCs. Subset here: CD45RA+ positively selected. This clonotype was sampled from a man between 18 and 29 years old in good health. Some clones in this sample may be carry-over from other donors' samples. This chain links TRBV7-9 with TRBJ1-3; D unresolved. The CDR3 coding sequence is TGTGCCAGCGGCCCGGCCTCCTACTCTGGAAACACCATATATTTT. It codes for CASGPASYSGNTIYF.